The 18 T cell receptor beta chains given below trace back to one sample, sequenced in a study of blood T cells in healthy people across ages. A second about 7 to 12 cycle PCR used barcoded and J-beta primers. TCRdb reprocessed the 5' RACE reads with MiXCR, giving one entry per CDR3 protein. Altogether 1 million or so distinct CDR3 sequences are present, 35% to 55% being singletons, with the ten largest covering approximately 20%. The sequencing input was blood. Receptors originate from a woman aged 60-75 years in good health.

This chain uses TRBV24-1 with TRBJ2-5; 11 positions match TRBD1. The germline CDR1 and CDR2 sequences are KGHDR and SFDVKD. The CDR3 spans 16 residues. With V trimmed by 2 bases and J by 5 bases, 6 bases remained unmatched. DNA of the CDR3: TGTGCCACCAGTGATTCCAGGACAGGGGGCGCGGAGACCCAGTACTTC. It yields the protein CATSDSRTGGAETQYF.

This clonotype has a handful of counts. The chain couples TRBV7-9 to TRBJ2-5; D possibly corresponds to TRBD1 (6 bases). The length of the CDR3 is 13 residues. CDR1 is SEHNR, CDR2 FQNEAQ, per germline (reference sequence). The germline V and J ends were trimmed by 5 bases and 9 bases, with 16 bases remaining between them. The CDR3: CASSRTVQGAQYF. CDR3 DNA: TGTGCCAGCAGCCGGACAGTCCAAGGAGCCCAGTACTTC.

The DNA for the CDR3 is TGTGCCAGCAGCTCCCGGGACAGCCCCTACAATGAGCAGTACTTC. It yields the protein CASSSRDSPYNEQYF. V gene TRBV13 combines with J gene TRBJ2-5, with 7 positions matching TRBD1. The CDR3 loop spans 15 amino acids. The germline CDR1 and CDR2 sequences are PRHDT and FYEKMQ (reference sequence). V lost 4 bases, J lost 11 bases, and 16 bases stayed unmatched.

There are a few counts of this clonotype. The genes are TRBV3-1 and TRBJ2-3; no clear D gene. The CDR3 covers 14 residues. Per the germline V gene, CDR1 is LGHDT and CDR2 is YNNKEL (reference sequence). Trimming pared 0 bases from V and 4 bases from J, leaving 8 bases between. CDR3 loop: CASSQDLPADTQYF. For the CDR3, the DNA is TGTGCCAGCAGCCAAGATCTGCCGGCAGATACGCAGTATTTT.

The chain has TRBV9 and TRBJ2-5, with 8 bases matching TRBD2. Losses at the gene ends were 4 bases for V and 1 base for J; bases not matched to a gene: 15. The CDR3 loop spans 18 amino acids. The V gene's germline CDR1 is SGDLS and CDR2 YYNGEE. The CDR3: CASSPHRGGLSSQETQYF. In nucleotides, the CDR3 is TGTGCCAGCAGCCCTCACCGGGGGGGCCTCTCCTCCCAAGAGACCCAGTACTTC.

In the case of this clonotype: The junction departs from germline at one end; a sequencing error may be responsible. The rearrangement uses TRBV27 and TRBJ2-6; D is possibly TRBD1 or TRBD2 (6 bases each). The germline gives CDR1 MNHEY, CDR2 SMNVEV (reference sequence). The CDR3 is made up of 16 amino acids. The chain's CDR3 is CASSTHGGSGANVPTF. The DNA for the CDR3 is TGTGCCAGCAGTACCCACGGGGGCTCTGGGGCCAACGTCCCGACTTTC.

The chain employs TRBV18 and TRBJ2-3, with 7 nucleotides matching TRBD1. Losses at the gene ends were 2 bases for V and 0 bases for J; bases not matched to a gene: 5. Germline V lookup: CDR1 KGHSH, CDR2 LQKENI. The CDR3 has 16 amino acids. The CDR3 nucleotides read TGTGCCAGCTCACCAGAGGGGGCGTCTAGCACAGATACGCAGTATTTT. Amino acid sequence: CASSPEGASSTDTQYF.

This clonotype occurred a few times. V and J are TRBV9 and TRBJ2-3; 9 bases are a match to TRBD2. V gave up 0 bases and J gave up 5 bases; unmatched junction bases: 4. The CDR3 has 15 amino acids. Germline lookup yields CDR1 SGDLS and CDR2 YYNGEE. For the CDR3, the DNA is TGTGCCAGCAGCGTAGTGAGTAGCGGGAGAGATACGCAGTATTTT. Translating gives CASSVVSSGRDTQYF.

The rearrangement joins TRBV12-3 or TRBV12-4 to TRBJ2-7, with TRBD2 as a possible D gene (6 bases). Trimming shortened V by 2 bases and J by 2 bases, and 13 bases separated the two germline ends. The CDR3 is 15 residues long. The DNA of the CDR3 is TGTGCCAGCAGTTTAAACTTAGCGGACGCCTACGAGCAGTACTTC. This sequence encodes CASSLNLADAYEQYF.

The J gene is TRBJ2-4, the V gene TRBV13; the match to TRBD1 covers 8 bases. Unmatched junction bases numbered 4, after V lost 5 bases and J lost 1 base. Germline CDR1 and CDR2: PRHDT and FYEKMQ (reference sequence). This CDR3 comprises 15 residues. CDR3 nucleotides: TGTGCCAGCAGCCGGACAGGGAAGGCCAAAAACATTCAGTACTTC. This gives the protein CASSRTGKAKNIQYF.

The chain links TRBV7-3 to TRBJ1-2; perhaps TRBD1 as D (5 bases). Trimming took off 6 bases at V and 7 bases at J, with 21 bases between the two ends. Germline CDR1 and CDR2: SGHTA and FQGTGA. The CDR3 totals 15 residues. The CDR3 DNA is TGTGCCAGCAGGCCCGCGACAGCAACGCTCAGTGGCTACACCTTC. It encodes CASRPATATLSGYTF.

The J gene is TRBJ2-5, the V gene TRBV20-1, with 8 bases matching TRBD2. CDR1 is DFQATT, CDR2 SNEGSKA, per germline (reference sequence). The CDR3 totals 13 residues. Unmatched junction bases numbered 3, after V lost 1 base and J lost 5 bases. The chain's CDR3 is CSARGRLAETQYF. The CDR3 DNA reads as TGCAGTGCTAGAGGGCGACTAGCGGAGACCCAGTACTTC.

With regard to this clonotype: One end of the junction fails to match germline, which may point to a read error. This sequence joins TRBV7-2 and TRBJ2-3, with a weak D call TRBD1 (5 bases). This CDR3 is built from 10 residues. From germline, CDR1 is SGHTA and CDR2 FQGNSA. As DNA, the CDR3 is TGTGCCAGCGGGGCAGATACGCGGTATTTT. Protein product: CASGADTRYF.

This clonotype appeared a few times. The chain employs TRBV20-1 and TRBJ2-3; D is possibly TRBD2 (5 bases). This CDR3 contains 15 residues. With 5 bases removed from V and 2 bases from J, the gap between germline ends came to 17 bases. CDR1 is DFQATT and CDR2 is SNEGSKA in the germline V gene (reference sequence). In DNA, the CDR3 is TGCAGTGCTTCTTGGCGGGTAGATCCCACAGATACGCAGTATTTT. Translated, it gives CSASWRVDPTDTQYF.

This clonotype was counted a few times. V is TRBV3-1 and J is TRBJ2-4; TRBD1 might be the D (5 bases). Between the trimmed V and J ends, which lost 0 bases and 0 bases, there was a span of 12 bases. Germline V gene sequence: CDR1 LGHDT, CDR2 YNNKEL (reference sequence). The CDR3 totals 17 residues. The CDR3 is CASSQDVGRGAKNIQYF. Written as DNA, the CDR3 is TGTGCCAGCAGCCAAGACGTGGGGCGAGGAGCCAAAAACATTCAGTACTTC.

In its sample, this clonotype was seen a few times. The chain couples TRBV15 to TRBJ2-7; 10 positions agree with TRBD2. The CDR3 totals 17 residues. Germline CDR1 is LNHNV and CDR2 is YYDKDF (reference sequence). V shed 0 bases and J 0 bases; nucleotides not matched to a gene: 5. The DNA of the CDR3 is TGTGCCACCAGCAGAGATGCCGCTAGCGGGAGCTCCTACGAGCAGTACTTC. Protein product: CATSRDAASGSSYEQYF.

The gene calls are TRBV15 and TRBJ2-5; 7 bases are shared with TRBD2. V lost 3 bases and J lost 5; bases outside the gene matches: 9. The CDR3 runs to 15 residues. From germline, CDR1 is LNHNV and CDR2 YYDKDF (reference sequence). The CDR3 bases are TGTGCCACCAGCAGTACCCAGGGAGGGATGGAGACCCAGTACTTC. This translates into CATSSTQGGMETQYF.

The CDR3 loop reads CAIILAGVYNEQFF. The CDR3 nucleotides read TGTGCCATCATCCTAGCGGGAGTCTACAATGAGCAGTTCTTC. The chain has TRBV10-3 and TRBJ2-1; 10 nucleotides align to TRBD2. The CDR3 is 14 residues long. Germline CDR1 is ENHRY and CDR2 is SYGVKD. V lost 7 bases, J lost 3 bases, and 3 bases stayed unmatched.